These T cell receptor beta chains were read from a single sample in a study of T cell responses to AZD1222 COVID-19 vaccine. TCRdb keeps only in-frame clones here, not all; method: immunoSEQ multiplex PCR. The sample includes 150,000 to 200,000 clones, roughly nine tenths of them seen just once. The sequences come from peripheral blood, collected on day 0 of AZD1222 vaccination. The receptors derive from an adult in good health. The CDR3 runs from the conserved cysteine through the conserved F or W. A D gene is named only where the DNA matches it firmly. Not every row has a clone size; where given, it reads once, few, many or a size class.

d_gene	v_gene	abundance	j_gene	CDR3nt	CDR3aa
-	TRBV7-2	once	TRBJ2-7	TGTGCCAGCAGCTTAGGGTCGAGCTCCTACGAGCAGTACTTC	CASSLGSSSYEQYF
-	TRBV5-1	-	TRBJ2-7	TGCGCCAGCGGGAGAGGGGGTGTCAACGAGCAGTACTTC	CASGRGGVNEQYF
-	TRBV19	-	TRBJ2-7	TGTGCCAGTAGGATTAGTGAAGTCGGCTACGAGCAGTACTTC	CASRISEVGYEQYF
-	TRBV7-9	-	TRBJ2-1	TGTGCCAGCAGCCCCACGGAGGTGGCAACCAATGAGCAGTTCTTC	CASSPTEVATNEQFF
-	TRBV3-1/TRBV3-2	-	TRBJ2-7	TGTGCCAGCAGCCATCAGCTGACCAAATCCCTCTACGAGCAGTACTTC	CASSHQLTKSLYEQYF
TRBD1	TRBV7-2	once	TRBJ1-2	TGTGCCAGCAGGAGGGGGACAGGCCAACTTTATGGCTACACCTTC	CASRRGTGQLYGYTF
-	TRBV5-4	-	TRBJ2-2	TGTGCCAGCACCCTGAGGGGGACCGGGGAGCTGTTTTTT	CASTLRGTGELFF
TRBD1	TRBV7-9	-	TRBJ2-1	TGTGCCAGCAGCTTAGGGGGGGACAGGGCGAGGTGGTCCTACAATGAGCAGTTCTTC	CASSLGGDRARWSYNEQFF
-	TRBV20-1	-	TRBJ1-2	TGCAGTGTTCCTGGCTTCTATGGCTACACCTTC	CSVPGFYGYTF
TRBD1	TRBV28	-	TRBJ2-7	TGTGCCAGTAGGGGACAGGGACACGAGCAGTACTTC	CASRGQGHEQYF
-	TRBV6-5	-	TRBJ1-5	TGTGCCAGCAGTCCGGGGCACCATCAGCCCCAGCATTTT	CASSPGHHQPQHF
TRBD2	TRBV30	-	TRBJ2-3	TGTGCCTGGATCCCGGGAGGGCAAGATACGCAGTATTTT	CAWIPGGQDTQYF